This TCR beta chain was captured in a study of control samples from healthy donors and cancer patients. Germline CDR1 MNHNY, CDR2 SVGAGI (reference sequence). The CDR3 extends over 15 amino acids. The junction had 11 bases not matched to a gene; V was cut back by 7 bases and J by 3 bases. The repertoire was sequenced with immunoSEQ multiplex PCR; TCRdb's copy has only in-frame clones and lacks some. The table records fewer than 200,000 clones, approximately 92% of them present only once. The sample consisted of blood. This TCR derives from a man aged 18 to 29 in good health. The chain couples TRBV6-6 to TRBJ1-2; TRBD1 agrees at 7 bases. The CDR3 loop reads CASTLNLDRDYGYTF. CDR3 nucleotides: TGTGCCAGCACCTTAAACCTTGACAGGGACTATGGCTACACCTTC.